This T cell receptor beta chain is from a study of blood T cells in healthy people across ages. Primers used in a second PCR of roughly 6 to 11 cycles were a sample-barcoded 5' primer and a J-beta primer mix. TCRdb recomputed calls from the 5' RACE reads with MiXCR, one row per CDR3 protein. The sample lists approximately 490,000 distinct CDR3 sequences, less than 25% occurring once. The ends lost 4 bases at V and 1 base at J; junction bases unmatched: 2. The CDR3 sequence is 14 residues long. The germline V gene encodes CDR1 SNHLY and CDR2 FYNNEI. They isolated at least 6.5 million PBMCs from each sample. Samples each had at least 5 micrograms of total RNA extracted. The same sample was also studied in work on T cells of mothers and their children.

The sequenced sample was blood. The source of this sequence is a boy younger than 18 in good health. This rearrangement joins TRBV2 to TRBJ2-3, with TRBD2 matching 7 bases. The CDR3 DNA follows: TGTGCCAGCAGTGCTAGCGGACGCACAGATACGCAGTATTTT. Protein sequence: CASSASGRTDTQYF.